This TCR beta chain was recovered during a study of cytomegalovirus exposure and HLA in healthy donors. Donors had nominal health at sampling but likely had unrecorded immune exposures. PCR amplification relied on 60 Vbeta primers (plus 13 Jbeta primers). As originally analysed: Unique TCR beta chains totaled roughly 79 million in a later count, with 8.5 million to 12 million of them shared. Clones were read by immunoSEQ multiplex PCR, and TCRdb kept only the in-frame ones, dropping some. The D gene and trimming were derived from the DNA, and the V and J assignments and clone size from that table. The data show more than 100,000 clones, 80% seen once. Study observations and caveats: In a later analysis, HLA-C alleles had the fewest associated TCRs, DRB1 alleles the most. According to an earlier analysis, most TCR beta V segments yielded productive rearrangements about 87% or about 30% of the time.

This clone was picked up one time. What it binds is unknown. Germline CDR1 is SNHLY and CDR2 is FYNNEI. The trim removed 6 bases at V and 0 bases at J, leaving 12 bases unmatched. The CDR3 runs to 17 residues. The chain employs TRBV2 and TRBJ2-3, with TRBD1 matching over 7 bases. This clonotype was obtained from a female donor in good health and CMV-seropositive. Sequencing was done on a sample of PBMCs. The CDR3 DNA reads TGTGCCAGCAGCCCCCCTCCAGGGGGATCTAGCACAGATACGCAGTATTTT. It encodes CASSPPPGGSSTDTQYF.